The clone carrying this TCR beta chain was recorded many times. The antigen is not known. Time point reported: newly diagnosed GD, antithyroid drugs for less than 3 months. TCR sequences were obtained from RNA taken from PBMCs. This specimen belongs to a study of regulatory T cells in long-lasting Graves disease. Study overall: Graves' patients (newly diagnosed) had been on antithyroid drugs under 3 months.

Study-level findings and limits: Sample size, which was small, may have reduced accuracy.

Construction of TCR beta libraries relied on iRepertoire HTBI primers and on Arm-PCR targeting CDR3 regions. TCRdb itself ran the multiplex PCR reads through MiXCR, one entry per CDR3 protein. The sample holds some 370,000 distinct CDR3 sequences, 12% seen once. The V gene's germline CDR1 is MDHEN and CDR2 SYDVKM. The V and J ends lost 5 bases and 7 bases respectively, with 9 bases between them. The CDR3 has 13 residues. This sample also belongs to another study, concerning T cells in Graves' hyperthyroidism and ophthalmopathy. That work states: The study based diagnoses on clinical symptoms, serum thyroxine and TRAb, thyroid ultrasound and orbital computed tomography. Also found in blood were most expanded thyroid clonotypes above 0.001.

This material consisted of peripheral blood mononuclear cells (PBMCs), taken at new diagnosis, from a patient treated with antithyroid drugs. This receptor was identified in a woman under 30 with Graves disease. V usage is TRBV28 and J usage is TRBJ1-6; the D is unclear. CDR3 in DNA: TGTGCCAGCAGTCGTTTGCGAAATTCACCCCTCCACTTT. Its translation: CASSRLRNSPLHF.